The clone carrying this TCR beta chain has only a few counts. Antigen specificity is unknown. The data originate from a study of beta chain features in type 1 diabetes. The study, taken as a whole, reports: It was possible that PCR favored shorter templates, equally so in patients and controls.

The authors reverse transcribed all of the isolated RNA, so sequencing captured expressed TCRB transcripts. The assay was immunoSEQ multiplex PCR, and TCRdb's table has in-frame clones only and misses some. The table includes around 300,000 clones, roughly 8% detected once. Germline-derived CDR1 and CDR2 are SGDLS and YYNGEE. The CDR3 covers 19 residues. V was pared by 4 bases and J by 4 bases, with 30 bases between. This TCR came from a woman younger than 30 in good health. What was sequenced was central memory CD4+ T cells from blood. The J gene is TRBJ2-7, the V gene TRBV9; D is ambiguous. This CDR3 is CASSTDTVNSVGIQYEQYF. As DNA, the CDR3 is TGTGCCAGCAGCACCGATACCGTCAACTCTGTGGGGATCCAATACGAGCAGTACTTC.